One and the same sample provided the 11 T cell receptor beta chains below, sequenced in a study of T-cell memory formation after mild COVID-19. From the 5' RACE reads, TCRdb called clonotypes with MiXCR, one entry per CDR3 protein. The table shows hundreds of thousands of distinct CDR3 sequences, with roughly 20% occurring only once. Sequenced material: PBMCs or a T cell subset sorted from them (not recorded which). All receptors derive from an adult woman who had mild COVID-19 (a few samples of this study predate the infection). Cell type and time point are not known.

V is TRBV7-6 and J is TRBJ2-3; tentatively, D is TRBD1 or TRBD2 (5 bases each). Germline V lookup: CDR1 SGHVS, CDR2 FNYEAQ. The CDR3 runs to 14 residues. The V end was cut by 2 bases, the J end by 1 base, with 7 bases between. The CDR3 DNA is TGTGCCAGCAGCTTAATGGGGGGCACAGATACGCAGTATTTT. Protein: CASSLMGGTDTQYF.

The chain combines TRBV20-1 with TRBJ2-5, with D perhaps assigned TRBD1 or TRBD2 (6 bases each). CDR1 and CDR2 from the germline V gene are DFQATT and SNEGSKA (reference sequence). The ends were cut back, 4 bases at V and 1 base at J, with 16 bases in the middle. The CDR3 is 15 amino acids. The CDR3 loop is CSAIKGGLLQETQYF. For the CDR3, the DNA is TGCAGTGCTATTAAAGGGGGACTCCTCCAAGAGACCCAGTACTTC.

The CDR3 DNA reads TGTGCCAGCAGTGCCCTCTCCCGGGACAGGGATCGCTACACCTTC. This gives the protein CASSALSRDRDRYTF. The V call is TRBV6-5, the J call TRBJ1-2; 9 bases fit TRBD1. CDR1 and CDR2 from the germline V gene are MNHEY and SVGAGI. The CDR3 consists of 15 residues. V shed 5 bases and J 9 bases; nucleotides not matched to a gene: 13.

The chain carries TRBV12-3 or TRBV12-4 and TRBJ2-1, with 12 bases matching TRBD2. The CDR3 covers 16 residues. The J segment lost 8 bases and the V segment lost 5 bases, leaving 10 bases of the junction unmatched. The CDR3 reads CASSRGLAGNLYEQFF. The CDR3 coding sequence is TGTGCCAGCAGTCGCGGACTAGCGGGAAATCTCTATGAGCAGTTCTTC.

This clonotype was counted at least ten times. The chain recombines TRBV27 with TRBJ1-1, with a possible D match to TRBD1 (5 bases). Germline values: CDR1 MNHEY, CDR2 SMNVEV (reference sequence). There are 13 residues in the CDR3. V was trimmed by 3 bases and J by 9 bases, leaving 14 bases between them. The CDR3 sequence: CASSLMGRGKAFF. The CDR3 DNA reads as TGTGCCAGCAGTTTGATGGGACGGGGGAAAGCTTTCTTT.

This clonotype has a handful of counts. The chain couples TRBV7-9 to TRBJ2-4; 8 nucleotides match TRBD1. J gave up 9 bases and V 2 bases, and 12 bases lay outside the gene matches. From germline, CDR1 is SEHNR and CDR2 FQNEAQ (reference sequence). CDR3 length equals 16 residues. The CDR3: CASSLLGQESLSIQYF. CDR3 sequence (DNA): TGTGCCAGCAGCTTACTGGGACAGGAATCTTTGAGCATTCAGTACTTC.

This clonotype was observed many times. In nucleotides, the CDR3 is TGCGCCAGCAGCCCGCGCTTCTCCTACGAGCAGTACTTC. Translation: CASSPRFSYEQYF. This chain joins TRBV5-1 and TRBJ2-7; D ambiguous. The CDR3 runs to 13 residues. Germline CDR1 is SGHRS and CDR2 is YFSETQ. Trimming took 4 bases from V and 0 from J, leaving 8 bases between them.

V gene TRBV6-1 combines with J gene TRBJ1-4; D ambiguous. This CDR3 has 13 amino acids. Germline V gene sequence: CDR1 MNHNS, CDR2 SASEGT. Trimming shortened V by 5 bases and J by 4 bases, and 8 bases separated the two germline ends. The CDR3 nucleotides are TGTGCCAGCAGTTCCCACCGTAATGAAAAACTGTTTTTT. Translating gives CASSSHRNEKLFF.

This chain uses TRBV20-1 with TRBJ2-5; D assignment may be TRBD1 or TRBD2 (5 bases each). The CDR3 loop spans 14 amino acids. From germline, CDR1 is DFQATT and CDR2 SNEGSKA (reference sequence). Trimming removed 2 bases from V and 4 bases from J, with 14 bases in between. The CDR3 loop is CSARRGRRLETQYF. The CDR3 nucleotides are TGCAGTGCTAGAAGGGGCAGGAGGTTAGAGACCCAGTACTTC.

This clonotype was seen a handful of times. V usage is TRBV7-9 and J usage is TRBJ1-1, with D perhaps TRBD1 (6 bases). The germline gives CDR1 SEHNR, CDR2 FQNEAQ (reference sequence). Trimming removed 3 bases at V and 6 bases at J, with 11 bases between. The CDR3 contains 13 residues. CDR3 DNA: TGTGCCAGCAGCTTCGAACAGGGCCCTGAAGCTTTCTTT. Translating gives CASSFEQGPEAFF.

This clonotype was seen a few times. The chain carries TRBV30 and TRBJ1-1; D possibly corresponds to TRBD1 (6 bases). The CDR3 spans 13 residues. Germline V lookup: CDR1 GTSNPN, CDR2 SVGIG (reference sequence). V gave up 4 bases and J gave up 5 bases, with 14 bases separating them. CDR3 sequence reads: CAWNLQGWTEAFF. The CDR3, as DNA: TGTGCCTGGAATCTGCAGGGGTGGACTGAAGCTTTCTTT. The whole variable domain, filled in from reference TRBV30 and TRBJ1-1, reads SQTIHQWPATLVQPVGSPLSLECTVEGTSNPNLYWYRQAAGRGLQLLFYSVGIGQISSEVPQNLSASRPQDRQFILSSKKLLLSDSGFYLCAWNLQGWTEAFFGQGTRLTVV.